This TCR beta chain is from a study of T cells after yellow fever vaccination (dated by TCRdb to between 2018 and 2020). Turning to the overall study: The SMART-Seq v4 Ultra Low Input RNA kit was used to prepare libraries from fractions with low cell numbers. Bulk TCR alpha and beta repertoires were sequenced longitudinally to track T-cell clones before and after primary and booster YFV17D yellow fever vaccination. The cohort comprised two healthy male donors, one aged 18 to 29 and one aged 30 to 39 years. Blood samples were taken at several timepoints before and after primary and secondary immunization, and bulk PBMC replicates and cell subsets were isolated.

The investigation overall reported the following: FACS-sorted repertoires could contain abundant contaminating clonotypes from the bulk population, so computational filtering was required. Most clones expanded after primary vaccination (approximately 95% of CD4 and approximately 86% of CD8) were re-detected after the booster, suggesting that broad memory maintenance occurred. Only two donors were included in the study, so the extent to which the findings can be generalized is limited. Compared with the primary T-cell response, the secondary T-cell response was faster but weaker, reaching its peak on day 5 rather than on day 15. A small share of clonotypes occurred in both CD4 and CD8 compartments, likely arising from convergent recombination.

There are 15 amino acids in the CDR3, from cysteine to phenylalanine inclusive. Only CDR3 DNA remains: 45 bases, in frame from the first base. The germline V and J ends show losses of 4 bases and 5 bases respectively, and no gene match explains 5 bases of the junction. CDR1 and CDR2 are read off the germline V gene (reference sequence) as SGHNT and YYREEE. Read against the paper, the sample's treatment or condition label means: live attenuated yellow fever vaccine strain. PBMCs were isolated from peripheral blood using a standard Ficoll-Paque protocol. Dynabeads CD4 and CD8 positive selection kits were used to isolate the CD4 and CD8 T-cell fractions. TriZol was used to extract RNA from bulk PBMCs, CD4 and CD8 fractions, and dextramer-positive and dextramer-negative fractions. Regarding this clonotype: Its antigen remains unidentified. It has no much larger one-base neighbor in the sample; base qualities were not kept.

The sequencer listed for this sample is Illumina NovaSeq 6000. TCR cDNA was synthesized by 5'RACE template switching, through which a universal primer site and unique molecular identifiers were introduced. cDNA synthesis was primed from both the TCR alpha and TCR beta constant segments. Library amplification used two PCR steps, and the second PCR step added sample barcodes and sequencing adapters. Sequencing of libraries was done on Illumina HiSeq 2500 (2x100 bp) or NovaSeq (2x150 bp). From the authors' description of their analysis: Reads were demultiplexed and collapsed into UMI consensus sequences with MIGEC, and V(D)J alignment was performed with MiXCR. Vaccine-responding clonotypes were defined with edgeR using replicate PBMC samples, requiring FDR below 0.01 and a log2 fold change above 5 up to day 15. Each bulk clonotype received a CD4 or CD8 identity based on whether the sequenced CD4 or CD8 repertoire contained that clonotype at higher abundance. TCRdb cleaned the public reads at Q25 with fastp, built clones with MiXCR and kept in-frame beta chains. Each record represents a unique CDR3 protein, reported with the most common genes and DNA among its rows. TCRdb's processing, not the authors', yielded these V and J calls. In this sample the table shows about 320,000 distinct CDR3 sequences, roughly an eighth of which occur a single time. The ten largest clones represent about 3% of the sample.

This clonotype was sampled from a man younger than 35 who received the YFV17D yellow fever vaccine. In this chain, TRBV5-4 is recombined with TRBJ1-4, with 10 junctional bases fitting TRBD1. The sample was CD4+ T cells sorted from PBMCs, taken 15 days after the yellow fever booster vaccination. The nucleotide sequence reads TGTGCCAGCAGCGGGCCGGGACAGGGGAATGAAAAACTGTTTTTT. It translates to CASSGPGQGNEKLFF.